The present entry profiles one TCR beta chain with its context. In the original processing: Using reference gene primer amplification, nucleated cell counts were estimated. Clones were sequenced by immunoSEQ multiplex PCR, and TCRdb holds only the in-frame ones, with some missing. From that table come the V and J calls and clone size; the DNA was used to work out D and trimming. The table lists 200,000 to 250,000 clones, approximately 87% of them singletons. These data are taken from a study of blood T cell repertoires in COVID-19. Study overall: The study drew acute and convalescent COVID-19 samples from the United States, Italy and Spain. Sources were T cells, B-cell-depleted T cells, or PBMCs; the material itself was cDNA or gDNA.

CDR1 is LNHNV and CDR2 is YYDKDF in the germline V gene (reference sequence). The V end was cut by 6 bases, the J end by 8 bases, with 16 bases between. CDR3 length: 13 residues. This clonotype was sampled from a woman in her forties or fifties with acute or convalescent COVID-19. Sequencing input: peripheral blood. The gene calls are TRBV15 and TRBJ1-2, with D possibly being TRBD1 (5 bases). CDR3 amino acids: CATSIAGPDGYTF. The DNA of the CDR3 is TGTGCCACCAGTATTGCAGGGCCTGACGGCTACACCTTC.